The 5 T cell receptor beta chains presented below share a single source sample, sequenced in a study of blood T cell repertoires in COVID-19. Using immunoSEQ multiplex PCR, the repertoire was profiled, and TCRdb retains in-frame clones only, with some absent. This table has nearly 400,000 clones, roughly 90% appearing once. The specimen was PBMCs or T cells enriched from blood (not recorded which). Source of these receptors: a woman aged 25 to 39 who had recovered from COVID-19.

This clone was detected only once. The chain carries TRBV6-2 or TRBV6-3 and TRBJ1-2, with D unclear. The CDR3 contains 13 residues. CDR1 is MNHEY and CDR2 is SVGEGT in the germline V gene. V was shortened by 6 bases and J by 4 bases, with 12 bases between the two germline ends. The CDR3 nucleotides are TGTGCCAGCAGCCTCCGGGGAACCTATGGCTACACCTTC. The encoded protein is CASSLRGTYGYTF.

The chain combines TRBV7-9 with TRBJ1-1; D is possibly TRBD1 (5 bases). V dropped 1 base and J dropped 1 base, with 7 bases sitting between them. The V gene's germline CDR1 is SEHNR and CDR2 FQNEAQ (reference sequence). The CDR3 is made up of 14 amino acids. CDR3 amino acids: CASSLGGENTEAFF. DNA of the CDR3: TGTGCCAGCAGCTTAGGGGGGGAGAACACTGAAGCTTTCTTT.

The gene calls are TRBV3-1 (or the pseudogene TRBV3-2) and TRBJ2-7; perhaps TRBD2 as D (6 bases). Trimming pared 4 bases from V and 3 bases from J, leaving 13 bases between. Germline-derived CDR1 and CDR2 are LGHDT and YNNKEL (reference sequence). This CDR3 is 14 amino acids long. The CDR3 protein is CASSRRGVDYEQYF. CDR3 in DNA: TGTGCCAGCAGCCGGAGGGGCGTGGACTACGAGCAGTACTTC.

This chain connects TRBV19 to TRBJ2-7; no firm D call. The CDR3 is 15 residues long. Germline V lookup: CDR1 LNHDA, CDR2 SQIVND (reference sequence). The V gene lost 3 bases and the J gene lost 1 base, with 13 bases spanning the gap. The CDR3 spells CASSMARHLSYEQYF. Here the CDR3 DNA reads TGTGCCAGTAGTATGGCCAGACACCTATCCTACGAGCAGTACTTC.

This clone was counted once. This chain links TRBV2 with TRBJ1-2; no clear D. The CDR3 is 15 amino acids. The germline V gene encodes CDR1 SNHLY and CDR2 FYNNEI. V dropped 1 base and J dropped 4 bases, with 13 bases sitting between them. DNA of the CDR3: TGTGCCAGCAGTGAAGGGTTATTTGTCGGCTATGGCTACACCTTC. Translating it yields CASSEGLFVGYGYTF. Using reference TRBV2 and TRBJ1-2 for the parts outside the CDR3, the full variable domain is EPEVTQTPSHQVTQMGQEVILRCVPISNHLYFYWYRQILGQKVEFLVSFYNNEISEKSEIFDDQFSVERPDGSNFTLKIRSTKLEDSAMYFCASSEGLFVGYGYTFGSGTRLTVV.